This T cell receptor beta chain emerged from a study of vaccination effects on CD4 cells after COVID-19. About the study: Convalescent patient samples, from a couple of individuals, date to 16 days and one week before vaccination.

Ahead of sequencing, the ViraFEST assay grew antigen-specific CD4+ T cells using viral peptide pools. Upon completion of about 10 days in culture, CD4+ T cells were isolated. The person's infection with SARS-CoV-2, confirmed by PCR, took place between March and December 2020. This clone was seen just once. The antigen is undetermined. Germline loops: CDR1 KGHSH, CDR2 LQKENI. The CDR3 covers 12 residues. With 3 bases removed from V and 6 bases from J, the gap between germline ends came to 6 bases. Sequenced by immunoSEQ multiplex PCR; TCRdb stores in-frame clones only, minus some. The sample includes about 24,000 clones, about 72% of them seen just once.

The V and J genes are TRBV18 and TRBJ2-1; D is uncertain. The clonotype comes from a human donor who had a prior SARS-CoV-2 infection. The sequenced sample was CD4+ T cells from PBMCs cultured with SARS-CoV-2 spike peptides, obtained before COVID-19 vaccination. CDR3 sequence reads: CASSPRPNEQFF. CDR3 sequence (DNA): TGTGCCAGCTCACCCCGACCCAATGAGCAGTTCTTC.